This T cell receptor beta chain was recorded in a study of immune heterogeneity within non-small cell lung tumors (dated by TCRdb to 2016 to 2018). Background on the whole study: By histology, the tumors were several squamous cell carcinomas, around 10 non-squamous carcinomas and 1 tumor not otherwise specified. To look at intratumoral immune heterogeneity, the study ran whole-exome sequencing, RNA-seq and TCR beta repertoire sequencing on several spatially distinct regions taken from every NSCLC tumor. TCR repertoires were analyzed from roughly 62 tumor loci of roughly 16 patients, whereas transcriptome data were available for only about 46 loci from more than nine patients. Neoantigen binding to each patient's HLA alleles was predicted with netMHCpan-3.0 for mutant peptides of 8 to 11 amino acids.

Taken from the germline V gene (reference sequence), the CDR1 and CDR2 loops are SGHKS and YYEKEE. Trimming removed 7 bases from V and 9 bases from J, leaving 13 bases between the germline ends. The CDR3 adds up to 11 amino acids, both ends counted. Only the CDR3 DNA is retained, 33 bases long and in frame from the first base. Genomic DNA was extracted from bulk tumor tissue and used as the TCR template, and approximately 650 ng gDNA was amplified per sample. During surgery, multiple biopsies were taken from each primary tumor, with sampling sites spaced as far apart as possible within the tumor mass. The study cohort was described as untreated and was composed of newly diagnosed NSCLC cases undergoing curative surgery. The donors were fewer than 18 patients with newly diagnosed non-small cell lung cancer who were having surgery with curative intent. Two independent pathologists examined the resected tumor masses. Sequencing was performed only on DNA and RNA samples of high quality.

The TCR beta CDR3 region was amplified with a multiplex PCR system, in which a first round of about 10 cycles was run using 32 V-gene forward and 13 J-gene reverse primers. The first PCR round used a QIAGEN Multiplex PCR Kit, and the primer sequences were filed in Chinese patent CN105087789A. Illumina universal primers were attached in a second round of PCR run with the Phusion High-Fidelity PCR Kit. The TCR libraries underwent paired-end sequencing with a read length of 151 bp on the Illumina HiSeq X Ten platform. Per the authors' processing: Cutadapt was used to discard reads without multiplex PCR primers, PEAR merged the read pairs, and MiXCR with default settings called the CDR3 regions. Repertoire diversity used Shannon entropy, and clonality was computed as one minus Shannon entropy divided by ln of productive unique sequence count. Clonotypes at a frequency of at least 0.5% were defined as dominant or high-frequency T-cell clones. Using fastp at Q25 and MiXCR, TCRdb reprocessed the public reads and kept productive beta chains. Duplicate CDR3 protein sequences are folded into a single record with the most common DNA and genes. TCRdb's processing, not the authors', yielded these V and J calls. The sample table shows approximately 19,000 distinct CDR3 sequences, and less than 35% are seen once. Roughly 4.2% of the sample comes from the top ten.

What the research found in general, with its limitations: Within a patient, the same dominant CDR3B clonotypes appeared at multiple loci, but different tumor locations also contained unique high-frequency clones. High-frequency TCR beta clonotypes were found to be largely distinct between individual patients. A moderate positive correlation (R around 0.35), which was statistically significant, linked local T-cell repertoire clonality to local tumor mutational burden.

Turning to this clonotype: There is no known antigen for this receptor. Just one base apart from a much larger clone, this may be a read error. No conserved phenylalanine or tryptophan ends this CDR3, so it is likely a read error.

Sequencing was done on a sample of lung tumor tissue. The rearranged chain carries TRBV5-5 and TRBJ1-2; a confident D gene designation cannot be given. The TCR was taken from a man in his forties with non-small cell lung cancer. The CDR3 corresponds to CASREHLSYTL. The sequence in DNA is TGTGCCAGCCGAGAGCATTTAAGCTACACCTTA.